These T cell receptor beta chains were read from a single sample in a study of shared clonotypes between healthy human individuals. The table came from immunoSEQ multiplex PCR; TCRdb's copy has only in-frame clones and leaves some out. The repertoire includes more than 2 million clones, almost 96% of them detected once, and more than 0.1% sits in the top ten. Specimen: naive CD4+ T cells sorted from blood. These receptors originate from a man between 18 and 29 years old in good health. Each CDR3 is given with its conserved first and last residue. D genes are given only for firm matches. Some rows have no size entry. The others give once, few or many, or a class for an expanded clone.

v_call	d_call	j_call	clone_size	cdr3_nt	cdr3_aa
TRBV11-2	.	TRBJ1-3	.	TGTGCCAGCAGCTTAGGCAGTTACTCTGGAAACACCATATATTTT	CASSLGSYSGNTIYF
TRBV7-9	TRBD1	TRBJ1-2	.	TGTGCCAGCAGCTTAATCACAGGACAGGGCGGCTACACCTTC	CASSLITGQGGYTF
TRBV10-1	TRBD2	TRBJ2-5	.	TGCGCCAGCAGTTCTAGCGGGAGTGTTAAATGGGAGACCCAGTACTTC	CASSSSGSVKWETQYF
TRBV18	TRBD1	TRBJ2-5	.	TGTGCCAGCTCACCTTCACAGGGGTCTCAAGAGACCCAGTACTTC	CASSPSQGSQETQYF
TRBV30	.	TRBJ1-2	.	TGTGCCTGGAGTGTACGAAAAGGGGGATATGGCTACACCTTC	CAWSVRKGGYGYTF
TRBV10-2	.	TRBJ1-1	.	TGCGCCAGCAGTGAAGGTCGGATGGGGAACACTGAAGCTTTCTTT	CASSEGRMGNTEAFF
TRBV4-1	TRBD2	TRBJ2-5	.	TGCGCCAGCAGCCAAGATCCATATAGCGGGGGGTTCCAAGAGACCCAGTACTTC	CASSQDPYSGGFQETQYF
TRBV4-2	TRBD2	TRBJ2-2	.	TGTGCCAGCAGCCAAGATACCGCGGGGGGCGCCACCGGGGAGCTGTTTTTT	CASSQDTAGGATGELFF
TRBV15	.	TRBJ2-2	.	TGTGCCACCAGCAGAGATCTAAACAGCATGAACACCGGGGAGCTGTTTTTT	CATSRDLNSMNTGELFF
TRBV6-1	TRBD2	TRBJ2-7	.	TGTGCCAGCCGGGGGGGAGGGGGCTACGAGCAGTACTTC	CASRGGGGYEQYF
TRBV7-9	.	TRBJ1-1	.	TGTGCCAGCAGCTTAGGACCCGGGGCTTTGGAAGCTTTCTTT	CASSLGPGALEAFF
TRBV18	TRBD1	TRBJ2-7	.	TGTGCCAGCTCACTGACGGGACAGGCCGACTACGAGCAGTACTTC	CASSLTGQADYEQYF
TRBV15	.	TRBJ2-5	once	TGTGCCACCAGCAGAGAACTGAAAGAGACCCAGTACTTC	CATSRELKETQYF
TRBV6-5	.	TRBJ1-5	.	TGTGCCAGCAGACCCGAGACTAATCAGCCCCAGCATTTT	CASRPETNQPQHF
TRBV10-3	.	TRBJ1-1	.	TGTGCCATCAAAATGGGGACTACTGAAGCTTTCTTT	CAIKMGTTEAFF
TRBV7-2	TRBD1	TRBJ2-3	.	TGTGCCAGCAGCCGGGACAGGGTAACAGATACGCAGTATTTT	CASSRDRVTDTQYF
TRBV7-9	.	TRBJ1-2	once	TGTGCCAGCAGCAGACATGTAAATTTGAAACATGGCTACACCTTC	CASSRHVNLKHGYTF
TRBV19	TRBD1	TRBJ2-7	.	TGTGCCAGTAGTATCGACAGGGGTACCTACGAGCAGTACTTC	CASSIDRGTYEQYF
TRBV18	TRBD1	TRBJ1-1	.	TGTGCCAGCTCACCTCCGGGACAGGGATCCGGCACTGAAGCTTTCTTT	CASSPPGQGSGTEAFF
TRBV21-1	.	TRBJ1-5	.	TGTGCCAGCAGCAAAGTCTGTAGGGGTGGACAGCCCCAGCATTTT	CASSKVCRGGQPQHF
TRBV27	.	TRBJ2-7	.	TGTGCCAGCAGTTTATGGGCAGGGAGAAACTACGAGCAGTACTTC	CASSLWAGRNYEQYF
TRBV19	TRBD2	TRBJ2-2	.	TGTGCCAGTCGTCGGGTTGGGAGGGGAACCGGGGAGCTGTTTTTT	CASRRVGRGTGELFF
TRBV5-6	TRBD2	TRBJ2-7	.	TGTGCCAGCACCGATAGCGGGGCCCTCTACGAGCAGTACTTC	CASTDSGALYEQYF
TRBV6-5	.	TRBJ2-5	.	TGTGCCACCGCGCGGGGATTACAAGAGACCCAGTACTTC	CATARGLQETQYF
TRBV28	.	TRBJ2-6	.	TGTGCCAGCAGTTCCCGGTGGGCTTCTGGGGCCAACGTCCTGACTTTC	CASSSRWASGANVLTF
TRBV6-6	TRBD1	TRBJ2-7	.	TGTGCCAGCAGCCGACAGGGCTTAGACGAGCAGTACTTC	CASSRQGLDEQYF
TRBV5-1	TRBD1	TRBJ2-2	.	TGCGCCACCAGACAGGGGAACACCGGGGAGCTGTTTTTT	CATRQGNTGELFF
TRBV5-1	.	TRBJ1-2	.	TGCGCCAGCAGCTCCGGATGGGGCGGAAACTATGGCTACACCTTC	CASSSGWGGNYGYTF
TRBV7-2	.	TRBJ2-3	.	TGTGCCAGCAGCTTTAGTACAGATACGCAGTATTTT	CASSFSTDTQYF
TRBV2	.	TRBJ2-5	.	TGTGCCAGCAGTGTGATGGAGACCCAGTACTTC	CASSVMETQYF
TRBV4-1	TRBD2	TRBJ2-1	.	TGCGCCAGCAGCCAAGGGAGGGAGGGGTACAATGAGCAGTTCTTC	CASSQGREGYNEQFF
TRBV28	.	TRBJ1-2	.	TGTGCCAGCAACCCAACCTCGGGGGGTGGAGGCTACACCTTC	CASNPTSGGGGYTF
TRBV10-1	.	TRBJ1-5	.	TGCGCCAGCAGTGGGTCAGGAGATCAGCCCCAGCATTTT	CASSGSGDQPQHF
TRBV7-2	.	TRBJ2-6	.	TGTGCCAGCAGCCCAGCCGGGGCCAACGTCCTGACTTTC	CASSPAGANVLTF
TRBV7-2	TRBD2	TRBJ2-1	.	TGTGCCAGCAGCTTTACTAGCGGGAAGTATGTTGATGAGCAGTTCTTC	CASSFTSGKYVDEQFF
TRBV7-2	.	TRBJ1-1	.	TGTGCCAGCAGCAAAGACCCCAACACTGAAGCTTTCTTT	CASSKDPNTEAFF
TRBV7-9	.	TRBJ2-5	once	TGTGCCAGCAGCTTACTGGGGGGCCAAGAGACCCAGTACTTC	CASSLLGGQETQYF
TRBV5-5	.	TRBJ2-5	.	TGTGCCAGCAGCCCCCAAGAGACCCAGTACTTC	CASSPQETQYF
TRBV28	.	TRBJ2-4	.	TGTGCCAGCAGCAAATCAGGGGTTAACATTCAGTACTTC	CASSKSGVNIQYF
TRBV4-1	TRBD1	TRBJ2-2	.	TGCGCCAGCAGCCAAATGGGGACAGACACCGGGGAGCTGTTTTTT	CASSQMGTDTGELFF
TRBV5-1	.	TRBJ1-3	.	TGCGCCAGCAGCTTGGCGGGGATAGGAGGAAACACCATATATTTT	CASSLAGIGGNTIYF
TRBV5-4	TRBD2	TRBJ2-1	.	TGTGCCAGCAGCCAGGGGGGACTAGCGGGAGTCGAGCAGTTCTTC	CASSQGGLAGVEQFF
TRBV7-9	.	TRBJ2-5	once	TGTGCCAGCAGCTTAGCTTTGGTGGGGGGAGAGACCCAGTACTTC	CASSLALVGGETQYF
TRBV7-8	TRBD2	TRBJ2-1	.	TGTGCCAGCAGCTTAGTGCTAGCGGCGCAGTTCTTC	CASSLVLAAQFF